The clone carrying this T cell receptor (beta chain) was detected many times. Its specificity is unknown. The sample's time point: patch test 1, 2 weeks after DPC sensitization. Treatment noted: therapeutic diphenylcyclopropenone sensitization with weekly scalp DPC. MiXCR was run by TCRdb on the RACE reads, yielding one entry per CDR3 protein. This sample has about 340,000 distinct CDR3 sequences, with around 7% found just once. The data belong to a study of human T cells and chemical hapten exposure. Findings and caveats of the study: DPC sensitization did not alter TCRs above 1 in 1000 frequency. Patch test score tracked positively with PT1 expanded TCR counts.

CDR1 is SGHNT and CDR2 is YENEEA in the germline V gene. This CDR3 has 17 residues. V gave up 4 bases and J gave up 3 bases, with 20 bases separating them. The source material was whole blood, sampled in connection with sensitization to the hapten diphenylcyclopropenone (DPC). The gene calls are TRBV11-3 and TRBJ2-3; possible D gene TRBD2, 7 bases. This receptor was identified in a woman aged 18-29 years with alopecia areata. Some clones in this sample may be carry-over from other donors' samples. CDR3 sequence (DNA): TGTGCCAGCAGCTCCAGGGGAGGGGATCGGGGAACAGATACGCAGTATTTT. Translated: CASSSRGGDRGTDTQYF.